This T cell receptor beta chain was captured in a study of identifying expanded T cells in peripheral blood. Produced via immunoSEQ multiplex PCR; TCRdb's table is partial and in-frame only. The sample includes approximately 100,000 clones, around 88% seen only once; the top ten take about a sixth. V was pared by 10 bases and J by 7 bases, with 11 bases of the junction left unmatched. The CDR3 is 13 residues long. Looked up from germline, CDR1 is SEHNR and CDR2 is FQNEAQ (reference sequence). This clonotype was obtained from a person aged 18 to 75 in good health. Sequencing was carried out using blood. The chain recombines TRBV7-9 with TRBJ1-1, with 8 bases aligning to TRBD1. The CDR3 protein is CATHRGKWREAFF. CDR3 nucleotides: TGTGCCACCCACAGGGGGAAGTGGCGTGAAGCTTTCTTT.